The 6 T cell receptor beta chains presented below share a single source sample, sequenced in a study of shared clonotypes between healthy human individuals. Assay: immunoSEQ multiplex PCR; the TCRdb copy retains only in-frame clones and omits some. The sample has approximately 2.3 million clones, 90% to 95% seen once. The sample taken for sequencing was naive CD4+ T cells from PBMCs. Subset in this sample: CD45RA+ positively selected. All receptors come from a man aged 18 to 30 in good health. Some clones in this sample may be carry-over from other donors' samples.

The chain has TRBV30 and TRBJ2-5, with D uncertain. The CDR3 loop spans 14 amino acids. Trimming stripped 0 bases from V and 0 bases from J, with 8 bases between. CDR1 and CDR2 from the germline V gene are GTSNPN and SVGIG (reference sequence). The CDR3 DNA reads TGTGCCTGGAGTGTTGGTCCGTACCAAGAGACCCAGTACTTC. The encoded protein is CAWSVGPYQETQYF.

In regard to this clone: Within the sample, other DNA sequences also encode this same CDR3. The chain couples TRBV28 to TRBJ1-1, with a weak D call TRBD1 (6 bases). CDR1 is MDHEN and CDR2 is SYDVKM in the germline V gene. The CDR3 consists of 15 residues. The V gene lost 4 bases and the J gene lost 1 base, with 13 bases spanning the gap. CDR3 loop: CASSSAGTQNTEAFF. In DNA form, the CDR3 reads TGTGCCAGCAGTTCGGCCGGGACACAGAACACTGAAGCTTTCTTT.

The gene calls are TRBV5-8 and TRBJ2-7; 8 bases map to TRBD1. Looked up from germline, CDR1 is SGHTS and CDR2 is YDEGEE. The CDR3 extends over 14 amino acids. V lost 4 bases to trimming and J lost 1 base; unmatched junction nucleotides: 4. DNA of the CDR3: TGTGCCAGCAGCCGGACAGGGCCTTCCTACGAGCAGTACTTC. This gives the protein CASSRTGPSYEQYF. Combining the CDR3 with reference TRBV5-8 and TRBJ2-7 gives the whole variable domain EAGVTQSPTHLIKTRGQQATLRCSPISGHTSVYWYQQALGLGLQFLLWYDEGEERNRGNFPPRFSGRQFPNYSSELNVNALELEDSALYLCASSRTGPSYEQYFGPGTRLTVT.

The rearrangement joins TRBV2 to TRBJ2-5; D is unclear. The CDR3 has 10 residues. The germline V gene has CDR1 SNHLY and CDR2 FYNNEI. The CDR3 DNA reads TGTGCGACGTCCCAAGAGACCCAGTACTTC. It translates to CATSQETQYF.

Written as DNA, the CDR3 is TGTGCATGTTCTAGCGGGTTTACCTACGAGCAGTACTTC. Translation gives CACSSGFTYEQYF. V gene TRBV30 combines with J gene TRBJ2-7; 8 nucleotides line up with TRBD2. The CDR3 sequence is 13 residues long. CDR1 is GTSNPN and CDR2 is SVGIG in the germline V gene (reference sequence).

This clone turned up a few times. The same CDR3 is also encoded by other DNA sequences in this sample. This chain uses TRBV28 with TRBJ1-5, with TRBD1 matching 9 bases. Germline CDR1 reads MDHEN; CDR2 reads SYDVKM. The CDR3 length is 14 residues. The trim removed 5 bases at V and 4 bases at J, leaving 3 bases unmatched. The chain's CDR3 is CASSPGTGNQPQHF. The DNA of the CDR3 is TGTGCCAGCAGTCCCGGGACAGGGAATCAGCCCCAGCATTTT.